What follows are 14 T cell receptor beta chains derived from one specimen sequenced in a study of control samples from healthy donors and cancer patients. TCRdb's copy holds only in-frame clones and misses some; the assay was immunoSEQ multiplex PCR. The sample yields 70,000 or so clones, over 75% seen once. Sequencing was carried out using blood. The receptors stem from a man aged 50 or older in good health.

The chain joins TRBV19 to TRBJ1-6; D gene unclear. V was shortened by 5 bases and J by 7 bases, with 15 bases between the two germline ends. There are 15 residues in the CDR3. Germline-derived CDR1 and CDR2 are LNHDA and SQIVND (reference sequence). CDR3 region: CASSPLPTSNSPLHF. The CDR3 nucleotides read TGTGCCAGTAGTCCCCTACCGACCTCAAATTCACCCCTCCACTTT.

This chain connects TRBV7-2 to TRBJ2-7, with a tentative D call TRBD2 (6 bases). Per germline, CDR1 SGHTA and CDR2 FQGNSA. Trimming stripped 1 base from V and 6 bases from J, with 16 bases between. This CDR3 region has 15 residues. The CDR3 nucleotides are TGTGCCAGCAGCTTAGAGGACTATATACGCAGCGAGCAGTACTTC. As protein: CASSLEDYIRSEQYF.

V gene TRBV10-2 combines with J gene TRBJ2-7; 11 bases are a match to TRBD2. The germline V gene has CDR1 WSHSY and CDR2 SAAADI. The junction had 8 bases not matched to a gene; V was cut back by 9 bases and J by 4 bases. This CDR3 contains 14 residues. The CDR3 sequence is CASALSGRDYEQYF. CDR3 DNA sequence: TGCGCCAGTGCCCTTAGCGGGAGGGATTACGAGCAGTACTTC.

CDR3 in amino acids: CASSFGVQVYNEQFF. For the CDR3, the DNA is TGTGCCAGCAGTTTTGGCGTTCAGGTCTACAATGAGCAGTTCTTC. The chain links TRBV27 to TRBJ2-1; D is ambiguous. The germline gives CDR1 MNHEY, CDR2 SMNVEV (reference sequence). V was clipped by 3 bases and J by 3 bases, with 12 bases between them. The CDR3 extends over 15 amino acids.

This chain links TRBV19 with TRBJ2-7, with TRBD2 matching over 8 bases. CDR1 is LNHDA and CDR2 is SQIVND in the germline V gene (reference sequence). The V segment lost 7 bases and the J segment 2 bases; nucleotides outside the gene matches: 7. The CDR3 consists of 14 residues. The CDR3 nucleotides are TGTGCCAGTACCGCCCGGACTAGCCCCTACGAGCAGTACTTC. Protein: CASTARTSPYEQYF.

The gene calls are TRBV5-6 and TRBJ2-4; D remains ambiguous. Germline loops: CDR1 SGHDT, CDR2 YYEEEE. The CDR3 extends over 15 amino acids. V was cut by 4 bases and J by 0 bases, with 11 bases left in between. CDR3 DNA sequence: TGTGCCAGCAGCCCCCGGGTGCTAGCCAAAAACATTCAGTACTTC. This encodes CASSPRVLAKNIQYF. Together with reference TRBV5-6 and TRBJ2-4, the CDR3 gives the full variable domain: DAGVTQSPTHLIKTRGQQVTLRCSPKSGHDTVSWYQQALGQGPQFIFQYYEEEERQRGNFPDRFSGHQFPNYSSELNVNALLLGDSALYLCASSPRVLAKNIQYFGAGTRLSVL.

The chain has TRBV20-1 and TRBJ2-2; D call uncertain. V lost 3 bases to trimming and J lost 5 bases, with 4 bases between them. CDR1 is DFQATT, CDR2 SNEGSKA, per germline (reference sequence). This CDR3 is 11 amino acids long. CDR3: CSASKTGELFF. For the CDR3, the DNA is TGCAGTGCTAGTAAAACCGGGGAGCTGTTTTTT.

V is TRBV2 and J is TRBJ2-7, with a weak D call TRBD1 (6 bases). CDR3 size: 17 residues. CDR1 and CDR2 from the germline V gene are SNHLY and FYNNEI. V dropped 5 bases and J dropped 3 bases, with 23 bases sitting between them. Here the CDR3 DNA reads TGTGCCAGCAGTCCTACAGGGACGCTTTTAGGAAACTACGAGCAGTACTTC. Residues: CASSPTGTLLGNYEQYF.

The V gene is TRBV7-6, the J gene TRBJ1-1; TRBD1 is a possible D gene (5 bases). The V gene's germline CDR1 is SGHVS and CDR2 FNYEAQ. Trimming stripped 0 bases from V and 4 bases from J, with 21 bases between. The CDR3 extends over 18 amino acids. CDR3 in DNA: TGTGCCAGCAGCTTAGCGAGTCAAACAGGCCCGTGGGGCACTGAAGCTTTCTTT. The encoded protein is CASSLASQTGPWGTEAFF.

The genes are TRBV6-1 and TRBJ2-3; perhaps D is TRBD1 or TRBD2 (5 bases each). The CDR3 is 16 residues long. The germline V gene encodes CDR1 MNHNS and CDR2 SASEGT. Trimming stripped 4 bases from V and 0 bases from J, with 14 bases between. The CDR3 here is CASSVRGARSTDTQYF. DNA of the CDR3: TGTGCCAGCAGTGTGAGAGGGGCCCGAAGCACAGATACGCAGTATTTT.

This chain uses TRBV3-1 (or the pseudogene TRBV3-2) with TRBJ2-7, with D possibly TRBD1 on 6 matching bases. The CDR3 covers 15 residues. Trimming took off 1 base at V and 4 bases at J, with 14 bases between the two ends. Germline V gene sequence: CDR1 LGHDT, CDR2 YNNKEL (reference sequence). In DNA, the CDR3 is TGTGCCAGCAGCCAAGCTATGCACAGGGTGTACGAGCAGTACTTC. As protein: CASSQAMHRVYEQYF.

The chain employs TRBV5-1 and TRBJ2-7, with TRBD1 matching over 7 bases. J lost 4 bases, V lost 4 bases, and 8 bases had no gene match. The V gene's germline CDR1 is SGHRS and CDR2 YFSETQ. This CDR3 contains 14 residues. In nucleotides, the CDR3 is TGCGCCAGCAGCCTGGCCGGGACAGCTTACGAGCAGTACTTC. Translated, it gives CASSLAGTAYEQYF.

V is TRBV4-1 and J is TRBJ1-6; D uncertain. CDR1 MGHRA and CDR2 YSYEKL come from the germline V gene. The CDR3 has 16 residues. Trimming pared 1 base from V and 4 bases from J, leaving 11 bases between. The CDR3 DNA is TGCGCCAGCAGCCAAGGGGAAGGCCGATATAATTCACCCCTCCACTTT. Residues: CASSQGEGRYNSPLHF.

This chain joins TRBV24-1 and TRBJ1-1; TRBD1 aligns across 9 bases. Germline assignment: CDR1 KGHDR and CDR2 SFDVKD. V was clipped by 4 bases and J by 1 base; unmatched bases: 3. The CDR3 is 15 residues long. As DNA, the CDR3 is TGTGCCACCAGTGACCCGGGACAGGGGAACACTGAAGCTTTCTTT. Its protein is CATSDPGQGNTEAFF.